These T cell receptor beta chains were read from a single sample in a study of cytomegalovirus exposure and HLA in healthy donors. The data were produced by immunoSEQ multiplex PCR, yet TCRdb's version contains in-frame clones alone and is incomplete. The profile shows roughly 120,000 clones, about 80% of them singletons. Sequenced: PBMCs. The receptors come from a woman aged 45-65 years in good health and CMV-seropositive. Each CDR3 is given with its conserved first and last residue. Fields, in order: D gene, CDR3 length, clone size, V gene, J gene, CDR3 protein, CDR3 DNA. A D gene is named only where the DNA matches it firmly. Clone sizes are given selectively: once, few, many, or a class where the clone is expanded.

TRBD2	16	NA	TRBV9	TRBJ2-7	CASSVAPGGLTYEQYF	TGTGCCAGCAGCGTAGCCCCGGGGGGGTTAACCTACGAGCAGTACTTC
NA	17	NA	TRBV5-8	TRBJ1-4	CASSLPSWYRSNEKLFF	TGTGCCAGCAGCCTCCCCTCGTGGTACAGATCTAATGAAAAACTGTTTTTT
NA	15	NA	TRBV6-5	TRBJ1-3	CASSYMGLYENTIYF	TGTGCCAGCAGTTACATGGGGCTTTATGAAAACACCATATATTTT
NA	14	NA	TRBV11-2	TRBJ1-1	CASSLVVRRTEAFF	TGTGCCAGCAGCTTAGTTGTGAGGAGGACTGAAGCTTTCTTT
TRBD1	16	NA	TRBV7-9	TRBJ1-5	CASSLGGTGGRQPQHF	TGTGCCAGCAGCTTAGGCGGGACAGGGGGTAGACAGCCCCAGCATTTT
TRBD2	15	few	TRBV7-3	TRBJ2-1	CASSPYSGPLNEQFF	TGTGCCAGCAGCCCTTATAGCGGGCCCCTCAATGAGCAGTTCTTC
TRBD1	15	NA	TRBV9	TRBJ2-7	CASSVAGGQGNEQYF	TGTGCCAGCAGCGTAGCTGGGGGACAGGGGAACGAGCAGTACTTC
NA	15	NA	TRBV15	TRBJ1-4	CATSRAGFTNEKLFF	TGTGCCACCAGCAGAGCCGGGTTCACTAATGAAAAACTGTTTTTT
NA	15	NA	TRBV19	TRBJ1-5	CASSIRLISNQPQHF	TGTGCCAGTAGTATAAGACTCATTAGCAATCAGCCCCAGCATTTT
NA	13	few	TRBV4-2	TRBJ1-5	CASSQTGPEPQHF	TGTGCCAGCAGCCAAACAGGGCCTGAGCCCCAGCATTTT
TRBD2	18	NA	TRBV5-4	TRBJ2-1	CASSLGGLAGTSYNEQFF	TGTGCCAGCAGCTTGGGGGGACTAGCGGGAACCTCCTACAATGAGCAGTTCTTC
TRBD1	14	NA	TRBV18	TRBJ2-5	CASSPSRGLETQYF	TGTGCCAGCTCACCAAGCAGGGGGCTAGAGACCCAGTACTTC
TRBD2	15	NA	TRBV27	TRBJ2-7	CASSPGGTPRYEQYF	TGTGCCAGCAGTCCGGGGGGGACCCCGCGCTACGAGCAGTACTTC
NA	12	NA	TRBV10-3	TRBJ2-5	CAISPSRETQYF	TGTGCCATCAGTCCTAGCAGGGAGACCCAGTACTTC
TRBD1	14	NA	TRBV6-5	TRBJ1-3	CASRRGQPGNTIYF	TGTGCCAGCCGAAGGGGGCAACCTGGAAACACCATATATTTT
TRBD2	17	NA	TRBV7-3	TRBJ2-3	CASSFTSGGLDTDTQYF	TGTGCCAGCAGCTTCACTAGCGGGGGGCTGGACACAGATACGCAGTATTTT
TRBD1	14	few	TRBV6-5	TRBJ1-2	CASSRPGQGNGYTF	TGTGCCAGCAGTCGCCCGGGACAGGGGAATGGCTACACCTTC
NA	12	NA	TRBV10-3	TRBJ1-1	CATGGGYTEAFF	TGTGCCACCGGGGGGGGATACACTGAAGCTTTCTTT
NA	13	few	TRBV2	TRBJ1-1	CASRTGLNTEAFF	TGTGCCAGCAGAACAGGCCTTAACACTGAAGCTTTCTTT
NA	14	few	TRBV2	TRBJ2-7	CASRSGLTVREQYF	TGTGCCAGCAGGTCAGGGTTGACGGTAAGGGAGCAGTACTTC
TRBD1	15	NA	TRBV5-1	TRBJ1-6	CASRPDRGFISPLHF	TGCGCCAGCAGACCGGACAGGGGGTTCATTTCACCCCTCCACTTT
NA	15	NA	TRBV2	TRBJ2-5	CASSEREGQGETQYF	TGTGCCAGCAGTGAACGGGAGGGACAGGGAGAGACCCAGTACTTC
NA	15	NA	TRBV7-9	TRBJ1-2	CASSPQTGFNYGYTF	TGTGCCAGCAGCCCCCAAACAGGGTTTAACTATGGCTACACCTTC
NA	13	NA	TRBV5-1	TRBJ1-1	CASSPQGHTEAFF	TGCGCCAGCAGCCCCCAGGGGCACACTGAAGCTTTCTTT
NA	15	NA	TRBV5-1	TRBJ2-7	CASSSVAGSSYEQYF	TGCGCCAGCAGCAGCGTAGCTGGATCCTCCTACGAGCAGTACTTC
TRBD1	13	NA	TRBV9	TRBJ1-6	CASSPRDRESLHF	TGTGCCAGCAGCCCACGGGACAGGGAATCCCTCCACTTT
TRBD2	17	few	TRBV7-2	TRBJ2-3	CASSLVLAGRGTDTQYF	TGTGCCAGCAGCTTAGTCCTAGCGGGGAGAGGCACAGATACGCAGTATTTT
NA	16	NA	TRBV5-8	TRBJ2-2	CASSLTGTSHTGELFF	TGTGCCAGCAGCCTTACCGGGACTTCTCACACCGGGGAGCTGTTTTTT
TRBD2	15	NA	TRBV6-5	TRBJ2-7	CASKRLAGASYEQYF	TGTGCCAGCAAACGACTAGCGGGGGCCTCCTACGAGCAGTACTTC
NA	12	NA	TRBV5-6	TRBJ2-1	CASSFLDREQFF	TGTGCCAGCAGCTTCCTTGACAGGGAGCAGTTCTTC
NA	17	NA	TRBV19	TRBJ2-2	CASSMGQLGGNTGELFF	TGTGCCAGTAGTATGGGTCAGCTAGGAGGGAACACCGGGGAGCTGTTTTTT
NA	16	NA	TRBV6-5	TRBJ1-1	CASSYAGGSLNTEAFF	TGTGCCAGCAGTTACGCGGGGGGTAGCCTGAACACTGAAGCTTTCTTT